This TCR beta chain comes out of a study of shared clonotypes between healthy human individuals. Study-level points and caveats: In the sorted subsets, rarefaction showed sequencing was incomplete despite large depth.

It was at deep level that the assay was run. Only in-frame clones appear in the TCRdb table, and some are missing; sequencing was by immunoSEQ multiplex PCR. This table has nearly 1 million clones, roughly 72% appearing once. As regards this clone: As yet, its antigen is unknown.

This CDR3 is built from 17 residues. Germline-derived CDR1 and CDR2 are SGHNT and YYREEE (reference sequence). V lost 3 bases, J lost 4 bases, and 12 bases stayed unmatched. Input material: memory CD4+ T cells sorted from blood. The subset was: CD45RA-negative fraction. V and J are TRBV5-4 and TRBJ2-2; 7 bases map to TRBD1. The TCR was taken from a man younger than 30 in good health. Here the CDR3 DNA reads TGTGCCAGCAGCTCGCGTCCCGGGACAGTAAGCACCGGGGAGCTGTTTTTT. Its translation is CASSSRPGTVSTGELFF. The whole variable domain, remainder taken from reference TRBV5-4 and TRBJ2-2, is ETGVTQSPTHLIKTRGQQVTLRCSSQSGHNTVSWYQQALGQGPQFIFQYYREEENGRGNFPPRFSGLQFPNYSSELNVNALELDDSALYLCASSSRPGTVSTGELFFGEGSRLTVL.